This T cell receptor (beta chain) originates from a study of T cells in Graves' hyperthyroidism and ophthalmopathy (dated by TCRdb to about 2019). With regard to the full study: Peripheral blood was collected at initial diagnosis, before any treatment. To identify distinguishing TCR V-J signatures, a discovery cohort of about 95 patients was used, comprising 43 with Graves' ophthalmopathy and around 57 with stable Graves' hyperthyroidism. An independent validation cohort of under 20 hyperthyroidism patients and some 15 patients who later progressed to ophthalmopathy tested prospective prediction of ophthalmopathy. The 100 discovery patients were divided at random into training and test sets in a 7:3 ratio. In several Graves' hyperthyroidism patients, the study also compared T-cell repertoires from thyroid tissue with T-cell repertoires from blood. After sampling, hyperthyroidism patients received methimazole starting at 30 mg daily, and ophthalmopathy patients received high-dose intravenous methylprednisolone. The paper reports TCR Vbeta CDR3 sequencing of about 140 peripheral blood samples: approximately 43 ophthalmopathy, fewer than 80 hyperthyroidism and around 17 progressor patients. Broad study findings and their caveats: In validation, the model predicted progression to ophthalmopathy with 60% to 71% sensitivity and around 72% specificity, a median of 6.5 months before onset. No statistical method was used to set the sample size in advance, and investigators knew the group allocation. In cross-validation, a model built on a 13 V-J signature told ophthalmopathy apart from stable hyperthyroidism with just under 90% sensitivity and roughly 83% specificity, and in testing the same model reached 80%/75%. Blood samples also contained most of the expanded thyroid clonotypes (frequency above 0.001), which suggests that blood repertoires may reflect thyroid immune responses.

Ophthalmopathy patients had moderately to severely active disease, with a Clinical Activity Score of 3 or more, a NOSPECS grade of 4 or more, and a disease duration of less than 3 months. Exclusion was applied to patients with uncontrolled infections, other autoimmune diseases, pregnancy or lactation. Diagnoses were established on the basis of clinical symptoms, serum thyroxine and TRAb, thyroid ultrasound, and orbital computed tomography. PBMCs were isolated from approximately 10 ml of fresh peripheral blood by Ficoll-Paque density gradient centrifugation. Trizol reagent was used to extract total RNA, and RNA quality was then checked on an Agilent 2100 Bioanalyzer. This clonotype was counted many times. The target of this receptor is not known. Base qualities are not at hand, and no much larger clone is one base apart. Amplification of TCR beta CDR3 regions was carried out from RNA transcripts. A first-round RT-PCR of the TCR CDR3 used the HTBI primer set with the Qiagen OneStep RT-PCR kit. The libraries were constructed in a second round of multiplex PCR and then size-selected and purified. The libraries were sequenced on an Illumina HiSeq2000 using paired-end 100 bp reads. Regarding the original processing steps: SOAPnuke was used to process the raw data, removing reads that contained adapters or uncalled bases, had a mean Phred below 15, or lacked an exact match to the constant primer or identifier. High-quality paired reads were merged using COPE v1.2.5, and each unique nucleotide sequence was defined as a clonotype. Clonotypes were aligned to IMGT TRBV, TRBD and TRBJ reference segments using MiTCR v1.1. The analysis was restricted to V-J combinations with a frequency above 0.0001, which together covered just over 99% of the repertoires. The TCS score was defined as F50 (clonal expansion) divided by E x V (chaos), with BLOSUM62-based TCRdist calculated between CDR3 peptides within each V-J. Welch's t-statistics and random forest reduced roughly 530 V-J features to around 14, which were used in a naive Bayes classifier (R e1071). Clones were called with MiXCR by TCRdb after fastp trimmed the public reads at Q25, and only in-frame beta chains were retained. Each record represents a unique CDR3 protein, reported with the most common genes and DNA among its rows. In this record, the V and J calls reflect TCRdb's handling and not the investigators' own analysis. The sample yields about 480,000 distinct CDR3 sequences; approximately 25% were counted once. The ten largest account for about 11% of the sample.

Sequences SNHLY (CDR1) and FYNNEI (CDR2) are obtained from the germline V gene. Inclusive of the bounding cysteine and phenylalanine, the CDR3 is 17 residues long. Just CDR3 DNA is preserved here, 51 bases in frame from base 1. V is clipped by 4 bases and J by 1 base, and the sequence between their germline boundaries is 16 bases long. This clonotype originated in a woman in her twenties or thirties with Graves' ophthalmopathy. The chain was built from TRBV2 and TRBJ2-2, with the D gene too uncertain to name. Source material: blood. The CDR3 protein sequence reads: CASSGFVWAGNTGELFF. The sequence in DNA is TGTGCCAGCAGTGGTTTTGTGTGGGCAGGGAACACCGGGGAGCTGTTTTTT.